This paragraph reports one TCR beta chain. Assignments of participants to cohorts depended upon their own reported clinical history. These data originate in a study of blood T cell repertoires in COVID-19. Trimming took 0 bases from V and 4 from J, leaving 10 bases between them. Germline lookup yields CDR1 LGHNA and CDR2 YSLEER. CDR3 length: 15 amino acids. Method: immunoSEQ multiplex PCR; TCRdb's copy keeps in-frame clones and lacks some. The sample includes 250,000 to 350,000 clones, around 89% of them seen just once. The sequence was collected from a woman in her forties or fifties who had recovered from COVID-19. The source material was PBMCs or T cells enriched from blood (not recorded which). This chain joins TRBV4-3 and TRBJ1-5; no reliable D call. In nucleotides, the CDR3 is TGCGCCAGCAGCCAAGAAGCCGGAGGGAATCAGCCCCAGCATTTT. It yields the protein CASSQEAGGNQPQHF.